The 9 T cell receptor beta chains below come from one sample, sequenced in a study of tissue T cells after allogeneic stem cell transplantation. Method: immunoSEQ multiplex PCR; TCRdb's copy keeps in-frame clones and lacks some. Of 7,500 or so clones in the sample, 50% were seen once. Time point: mouse harvest day 7 after allogeneic transplant. Tail vein injection delivered 10^7 T-cell-depleted bone marrow cells and 10^6 splenic CD5+ T cells. The sample taken for sequencing was lymph node tissue. All receptors derive from a female BALB/c mouse given C57BL/6 T cells with graft-versus-host disease after an allogeneic hematopoietic cell transplant.

With respect to this clone: The gene names given are mouse names. The read stops 1 residue short of the end of the CDR3; the missing end is completed from the germline J gene. The chain recombines TRBV26 with TRBJ1-4; D not certain. V lost 2 bases to trimming and J lost 0 bases, with 4 bases between them. This CDR3 contains 14 residues. Germline CDR1 and CDR2: KGHPV and FQNQEV (reference sequence). CDR3 DNA (partial): TGTGCCAGCAGTCTGACAGTTTCCAACGAAAGATTATTT. Translated: CASSLTVSNERLF. The CDR3 reads in full as CASSLTVSNERLFF.

On this clone: Germline and genes here are mouse. The CDR3 end falls 1 residue outside the read, so it is completed with the germline J gene. The V and J genes are TRBV26 and TRBJ2-5; D not resolved. Germline CDR1 KGHPV, CDR2 FQNQEV (reference sequence). This CDR3 is 12 amino acids long. The ends were cut back, 6 bases at V and 3 bases at J, with 7 bases in the middle. The CDR3 loop is CASSLQQDTQYF. The CDR3 DNA, read in part, is TGTGCCAGCAGCCTACAACAAGACACCCAGTAC.

Note on this clone: Gene names refer to mouse genes. The read ends 1 residue shy of where the CDR3 ends; the end is completed using the germline J gene. V and J are TRBV26 and TRBJ1-6; D possibly corresponds to TRBD1 (6 bases). TRBJ1-6 is labeled an ORF, and its function is uncertain. CDR1 and CDR2 from the germline V gene are KGHPV and FQNQEV (reference sequence). Trimming cost V 6 bases and J 3 bases, with 9 bases left between them. The CDR3 has 14 residues. Partial CDR3 DNA: TGTGCCAGCAGCCGGACAGACTATAATTCGCCCCTCTAC. Protein product: CASSRTDYNSPLY. The CDR3, in full, reads CASSRTDYNSPLYF.

This clone was seen once. The germline and genes are mouse ones. The read is 1 residue too short to cover the CDR3 end, so that end is filled in from the germline J gene. The chain links TRBV21 to TRBJ2-2; D is unclear. TRBV21 is placed among ORFs of uncertain function. CDR3 length: 15 amino acids. V lost 0 bases to trimming and J lost 0 bases, with 5 bases between them. CDR3 amino acids: CASSQSPANTGQLYF. Incomplete CDR3 DNA: TGTGCTAGCAGTCAATCGCCTGCAAACACCGGGCAGCTCTAC.

Points on this clone: Germline and genes here are mouse. The CDR3 spells CASSSGGRAYEQYF. The sequenced CDR3 bases are TGTGCCAGCAGTTCTGGGGGGAGGGCCTATGAACAGTAC. The chain carries TRBV15 and TRBJ2-7, with 8 bases aligning to TRBD2. From the germline J gene comes the end of the CDR3, since the read stops 1 residue before it. V dropped 4 bases and J dropped 2; count of bases not matched to a gene: 4. From germline, CDR1 is SGHND and CDR2 FRSKSL. The CDR3 is 14 amino acids.

Comments on this clone: Germline and genes: mouse. The read terminates 1 residue ahead of where the CDR3 ends, so the germline J gene completes it. The rearrangement uses TRBV19 and TRBJ2-1, with a possible D match to TRBD2 (6 bases). The germline V and J ends were trimmed by 2 bases and 3 bases, with 9 bases remaining between them. Germline lookup yields CDR1 FNHDT and CDR2 SITEND (reference sequence). CDR3 size: 14 residues. The part of the CDR3 DNA that was read is TGTGCCAGCAGTATCGCGGGGGGCTATGCTGAGCAGTTC. Translating it yields CASSIAGGYAEQF. In full, the CDR3 reads CASSIAGGYAEQFF. The full variable domain, its missing parts supplied by reference TRBV19 and TRBJ2-1, is GGIITQTPKFLIGQEGQKLTLKCQQNFNHDTMYWYRQDSGKGLRLIYYSITENDLQKGDLSEGYDASREKKSSFSLTVTSAQKNEMAVFLCASSIAGGYAEQFFGPGTRLTVL.

In the case of this clone: Genes and germline come from the mouse. The read ends 1 residue shy of where the CDR3 ends; the end is completed using the germline J gene. This chain joins TRBV13-2 and TRBJ1-1; no definite D call. The CDR3 runs to 13 residues. Trimming left V 1 base short and J 3 bases short, with 7 bases between. Germline loops: CDR1 NNHNN, CDR2 SYGAGS (reference sequence). CDR3 loop: CASGDNSHTEVFF. The CDR3 bases that were read are TGTGCCAGCGGTGATAACAGCCACACAGAAGTCTTC.

Comment on this clone: Mouse germline and gene names are used. The observed sequence ends 1 residue before the CDR3 terminus, with the missing tail filled in from the germline J gene. V gene TRBV26 combines with J gene TRBJ1-2; D is unclear. Germline CDR1 and CDR2: KGHPV and FQNQEV (reference sequence). The V end lost 0 bases, the J end lost 0 bases, and 5 bases lay between the germline ends. The CDR3 length is 14 residues. Incomplete CDR3 DNA: TGTGCCAGCAGTCTGTCGATAGCAAACTCCGACTACACC. It encodes CASSLSIANSDYT. The whole CDR3 protein is CASSLSIANSDYTF. Full variable domain (rest looked up from reference TRBV26 and TRBJ1-2): NSKVIQTPRYLVKGQGQKAKMRCIPEKGHPVVFWYQQNKNNEFKFLINFQNQEVLQQIDMTEKRFSAECPSNSPCSLEIQSSEAGDSALYLCASSLSIANSDYTFGSGTRLLVI.

Concerning this clone itself: The gene names given are mouse names. The read ends 1 residue shy of where the CDR3 ends; the end is completed using the germline J gene. The chain uses TRBV2 and TRBJ2-1, with TRBD2 matching 12 bases. The CDR3 sequence is 17 residues long. J lost 3 bases, V lost 1 base, and 4 bases had no gene match. Germline V gene sequence: CDR1 LGHNA, CDR2 YSYQKL. CDR3 in amino acids: CASSQGLGGRVYAEQFF. The CDR3 DNA, read in part, is TGTGCCAGCAGCCAAGGACTGGGGGGGCGCGTCTATGCTGAGCAGTTC.